This T cell receptor beta chain was obtained from a study of siplizumab effects on memory and regulatory T cells. Study results and limitations: Neither a naive nor a memory phenotype was assignable to roughly 80-95% of proliferating CD4+ or CD8+ clones. A major contribution to the alloresponse seemed to be made by naive T cells, which seemed more diverse than memory cells.

Comment on this clone: What it binds is not known.

Some clones are missing from TCRdb's copy, which holds only in-frame ones; the method was immunoSEQ multiplex PCR. The data contain some 88,000 clones, 85% to 90% of them singletons. Looked up from germline, CDR1 is SEHNR and CDR2 is FQNEAQ (reference sequence). V dropped 5 bases and J dropped 4 bases, with 14 bases sitting between them. The CDR3 runs 14 residues. The sample consisted of CD4+ T cells sorted from blood. This sequence originates from a human donor in good health. The J gene is TRBJ1-2, the V gene TRBV7-9; weak D call: TRBD1 (5 bases). CDR3 in amino acids: CASSISGTFYGYTF. The CDR3 DNA follows: TGTGCCAGCAGCATTTCCGGGACCTTCTATGGCTACACCTTC.